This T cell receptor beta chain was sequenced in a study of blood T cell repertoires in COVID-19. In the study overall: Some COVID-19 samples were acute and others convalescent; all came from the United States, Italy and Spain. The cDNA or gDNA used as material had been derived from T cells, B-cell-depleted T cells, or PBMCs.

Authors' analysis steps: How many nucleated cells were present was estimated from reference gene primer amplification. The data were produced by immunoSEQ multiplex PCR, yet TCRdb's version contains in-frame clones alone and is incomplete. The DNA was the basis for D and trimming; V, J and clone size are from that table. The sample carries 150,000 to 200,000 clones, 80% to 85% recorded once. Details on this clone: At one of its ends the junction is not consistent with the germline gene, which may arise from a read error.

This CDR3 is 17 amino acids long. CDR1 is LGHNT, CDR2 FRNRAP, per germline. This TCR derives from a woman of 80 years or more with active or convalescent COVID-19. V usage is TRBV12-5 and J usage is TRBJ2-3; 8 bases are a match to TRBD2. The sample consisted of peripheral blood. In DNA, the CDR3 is TGTGCTAGTGGCTCAGCGGGGGCCCTTATGAGCACGGATACGCAGTATTTT. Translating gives CASGSAGALMSTDTQYF.